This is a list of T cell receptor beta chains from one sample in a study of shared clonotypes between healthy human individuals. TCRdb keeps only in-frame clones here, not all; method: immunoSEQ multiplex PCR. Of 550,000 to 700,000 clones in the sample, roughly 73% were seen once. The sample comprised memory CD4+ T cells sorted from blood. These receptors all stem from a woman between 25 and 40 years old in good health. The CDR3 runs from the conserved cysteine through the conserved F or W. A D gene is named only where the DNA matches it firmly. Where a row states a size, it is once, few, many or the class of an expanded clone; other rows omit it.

CASSSTRTDLLNEQFF TGTGCCAGCAGTTCAACGAGGACAGACCTCCTCAATGAGCAGTTCTTC - TRBJ2-1 - TRBV25-1
CASSLVSGIGTDTQYF TGCGCCAGCAGCTTGGTTAGTGGGATAGGAACAGATACGCAGTATTTT - TRBJ2-3 - TRBV5-1
CASSETWGYTF TGTGCCAGCAGTGAAACATGGGGCTACACCTTC - TRBJ1-2 few TRBV6-1
CASSPPGGRDTEAFF TGTGCCAGCTCACCGCCAGGGGGGAGAGACACTGAAGCTTTCTTT TRBD1 TRBJ1-1 - TRBV18
CASSIMGATNEKLFF TGTGCCAGTAGTATTATGGGCGCAACTAATGAAAAACTGTTTTTT - TRBJ1-4 - TRBV19
CASSRDRGFSGNTIYF TGTGCCAGCAGTAGGGACAGGGGATTCTCTGGAAACACCATATATTTT - TRBJ1-3 once TRBV21-1
CASTFTISSYNEQFF TGTGCCAGCACCTTCACGATTAGCTCCTACAATGAGCAGTTCTTC - TRBJ2-1 - TRBV27
CSVVGLAAYEQYF TGCAGCGTTGTCGGACTAGCGGCCTACGAGCAGTACTTC TRBD2 TRBJ2-7 - TRBV29-1
CASSGLAGGKYEQYF TGTGCCAGCAGTGGACTAGCGGGAGGGAAATACGAGCAGTACTTC TRBD2 TRBJ2-7 - TRBV28
CASRTLAGGAPEETQYF TGTGCCAGCAGGACCCTAGCGGGAGGGGCTCCGGAAGAGACCCAGTACTTC TRBD2 TRBJ2-5 - TRBV25-1
CASSLTRGDEQYF TGTGCCAGCAGTCTGACACGGGGCGACGAGCAGTACTTC - TRBJ2-7 few TRBV27
CASSWDGPGTEAFF TGTGCCAGCAGCTGGGACGGCCCGGGCACTGAAGCTTTCTTT - TRBJ1-1 few TRBV5-6
CASSLVEGNTIYF TGTGCCAGCAGCTTGGTTGAAGGAAACACCATATATTTT - TRBJ1-3 - TRBV5-6
CASLGLAGFVADTQYF TGTGCCAGCCTGGGACTAGCGGGTTTCGTCGCAGATACGCAGTATTTT TRBD2 TRBJ2-3 few TRBV28
CASSEHSRGAFF TGTGCCAGCAGTGAACATAGCCGGGGGGCTTTCTTT - TRBJ1-1 - TRBV6-1
CASSLYGHMNTEAFF TGTGCCAGCAGTCTTTACGGGCATATGAACACTGAAGCTTTCTTT - TRBJ1-1 many TRBV28
CASSFVGRRQGNEKLFF TGTGCCAGCAGCTTTGTGGGTAGGCGACAGGGTAATGAAAAACTGTTTTTT TRBD1 TRBJ1-4 once TRBV7-9
CASSPRVAGIHEQYF TGTGCCAGCAGCCCGCGGGTAGCAGGGATCCACGAGCAGTACTTC - TRBJ2-7 - TRBV28